This T cell receptor (beta chain) comes out of a study of human T cells and chemical hapten exposure. Across the study: Small differences in pooled library volume mainly drove the variation in TCR yields per sample. Whole-study findings and limits: TCRs exceeding 1 in 1000 frequency stayed unchanged with DPC sensitization.

This clonotype showed up just a few times. Its specificity is not known. Extraction yielded total RNA from whole blood (unfractionated). In germline, CDR1 is SGHRS, CDR2 YFSETQ. The CDR3 runs 16 residues. V trimming: 0 bases; J trimming: 5 bases; junction bases outside the gene matches: 7. In the library, unique molecular identifiers were attached to individual cDNA molecules. As handled by the study authors: Ranging from roughly 23,224 to 690,600, TCR counts per sample had a median value of 95,638. TCRdb itself ran the reads through MiXCR, one entry per CDR3 protein. Here the V and J calls rest on TCRdb's processing, not on the authors' analysis. The repertoire holds around 120,000 distinct CDR3 sequences, with more than 8.5% as singletons.

This receptor was obtained from a human donor in good health. Some clones in this sample may be carry-over from other donors' samples. Sequencing was performed on whole blood. J is TRBJ2-1 and V is TRBV5-1; 8 bases are a match to TRBD2. The CDR3 bases are TGCGCCAGCAGCTTGGCTAGCGGGCGATACCACAATGAGCAGTTCTTC. Protein: CASSLASGRYHNEQFF.